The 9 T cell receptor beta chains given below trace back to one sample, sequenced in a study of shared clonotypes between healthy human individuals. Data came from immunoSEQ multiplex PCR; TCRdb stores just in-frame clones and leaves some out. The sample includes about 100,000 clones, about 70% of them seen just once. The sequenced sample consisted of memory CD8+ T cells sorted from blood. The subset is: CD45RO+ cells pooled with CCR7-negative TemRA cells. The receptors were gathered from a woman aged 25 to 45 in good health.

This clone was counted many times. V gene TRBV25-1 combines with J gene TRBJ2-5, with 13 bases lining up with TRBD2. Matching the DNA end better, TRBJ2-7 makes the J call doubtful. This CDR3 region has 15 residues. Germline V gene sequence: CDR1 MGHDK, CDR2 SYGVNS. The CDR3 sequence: CASSETSGRRNEQYF. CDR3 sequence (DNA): TGTGCCAGCAGTGAGACTAGCGGGAGGAGGAACGAGCAGTACTTC.

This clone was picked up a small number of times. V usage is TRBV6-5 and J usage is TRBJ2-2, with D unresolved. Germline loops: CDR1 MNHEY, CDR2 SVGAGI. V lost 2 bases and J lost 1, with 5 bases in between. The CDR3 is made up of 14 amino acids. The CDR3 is CASSYGENTGELFF. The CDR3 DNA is TGTGCCAGCAGTTACGGGGAGAACACCGGGGAGCTGTTTTTT.

As DNA, the CDR3 is TGCGCCAGCAGCCTCCGGGACAGGGTCTCCTACGAGCAGTACTTC. This sequence encodes CASSLRDRVSYEQYF. V and J are TRBV5-1 and TRBJ2-7, with TRBD1 identical over 9 bases. The CDR3 runs 15 residues. Germline V CDR1 and CDR2: SGHRS, YFSETQ. The V segment lost 4 bases and the J segment 0 bases; nucleotides outside the gene matches: 5.

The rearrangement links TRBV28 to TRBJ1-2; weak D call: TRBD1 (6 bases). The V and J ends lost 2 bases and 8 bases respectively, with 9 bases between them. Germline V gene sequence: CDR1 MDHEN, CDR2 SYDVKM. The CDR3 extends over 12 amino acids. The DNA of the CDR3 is TGTGCCAGCAGTTTAAAGGGGGGAGGCTACACCTTC. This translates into CASSLKGGGYTF.

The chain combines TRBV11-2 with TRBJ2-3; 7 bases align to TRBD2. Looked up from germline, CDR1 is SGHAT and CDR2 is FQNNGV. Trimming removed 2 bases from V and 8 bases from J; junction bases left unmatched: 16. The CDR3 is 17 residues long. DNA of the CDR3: TGTGCCAGCAGCTTAATAGCGGGTCGGCTCCTCGTGGGTACGCAGTATTTT. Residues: CASSLIAGRLLVGTQYF.

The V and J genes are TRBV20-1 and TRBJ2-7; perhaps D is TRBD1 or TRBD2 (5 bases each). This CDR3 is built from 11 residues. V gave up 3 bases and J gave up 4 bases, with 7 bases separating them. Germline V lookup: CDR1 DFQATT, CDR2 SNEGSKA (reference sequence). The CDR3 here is CSASEGYEQYF. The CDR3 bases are TGCAGTGCTAGCGAGGGGTACGAGCAGTACTTC.

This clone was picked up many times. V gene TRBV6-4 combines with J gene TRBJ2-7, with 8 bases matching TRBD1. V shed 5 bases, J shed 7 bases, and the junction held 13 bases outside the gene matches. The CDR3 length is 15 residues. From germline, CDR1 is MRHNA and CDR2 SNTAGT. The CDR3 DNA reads TGTGCCAGCAGTACTGGACAGGGAGACTCTAGTGAGCAGTACTTC. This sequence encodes CASSTGQGDSSEQYF.

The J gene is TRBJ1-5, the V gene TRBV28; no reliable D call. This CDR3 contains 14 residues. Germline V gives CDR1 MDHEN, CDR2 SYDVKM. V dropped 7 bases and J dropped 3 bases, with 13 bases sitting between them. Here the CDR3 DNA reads TGTGCCAGCAACCTGGACGGAAACAATCAGCCCCAGCATTTT. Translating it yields CASNLDGNNQPQHF. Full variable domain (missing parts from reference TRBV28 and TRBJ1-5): DVKVTQSSRYLVKRTGEKVFLECVQDMDHENMFWYRQDPGLGLRLIYFSYDVKMKEKGDIPEGYSVSREKKERFSLILESASTNQTSMYLCASNLDGNNQPQHFGDGTRLSIL.

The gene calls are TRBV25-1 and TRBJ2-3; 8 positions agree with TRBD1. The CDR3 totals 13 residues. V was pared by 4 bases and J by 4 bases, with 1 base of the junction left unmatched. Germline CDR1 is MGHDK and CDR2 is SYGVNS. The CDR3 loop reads CASSGTGSDTQYF. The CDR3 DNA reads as TGTGCCAGCAGTGGGACAGGGTCAGATACGCAGTATTTT.